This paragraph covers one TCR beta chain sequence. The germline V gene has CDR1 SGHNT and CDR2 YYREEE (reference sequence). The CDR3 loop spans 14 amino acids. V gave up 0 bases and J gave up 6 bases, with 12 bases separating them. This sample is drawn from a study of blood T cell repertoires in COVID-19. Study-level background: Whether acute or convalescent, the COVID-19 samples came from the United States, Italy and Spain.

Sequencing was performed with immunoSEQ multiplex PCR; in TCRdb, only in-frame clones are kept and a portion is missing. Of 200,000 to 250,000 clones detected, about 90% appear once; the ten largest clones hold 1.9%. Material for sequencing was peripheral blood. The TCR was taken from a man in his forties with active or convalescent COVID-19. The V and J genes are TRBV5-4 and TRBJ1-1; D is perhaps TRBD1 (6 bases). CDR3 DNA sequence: TGTGCCAGCAGCTTGGGGGCAGGGGCCCCTGAAGCTTTCTTT. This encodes CASSLGAGAPEAFF.